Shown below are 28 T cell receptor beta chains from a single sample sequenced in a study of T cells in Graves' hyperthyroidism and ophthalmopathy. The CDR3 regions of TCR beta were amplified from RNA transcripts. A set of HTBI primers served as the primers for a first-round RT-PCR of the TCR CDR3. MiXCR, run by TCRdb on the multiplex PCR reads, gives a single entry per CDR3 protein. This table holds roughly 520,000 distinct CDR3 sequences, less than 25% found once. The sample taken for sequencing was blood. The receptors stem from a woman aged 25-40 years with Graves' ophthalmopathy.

CDR3 in DNA: TGTGCCAGCAGTGAATTTCCAGGGGTGGTTGGGGGCTACACCTTC. As protein: CASSEFPGVVGGYTF. This chain connects TRBV25-1 to TRBJ1-2; TRBD1 is a possible D gene (6 bases). CDR1 and CDR2 (germline): MGHDK, SYGVNS. The CDR3 loop spans 15 amino acids. Trimming pared 1 base from V and 8 bases from J, leaving 17 bases between.

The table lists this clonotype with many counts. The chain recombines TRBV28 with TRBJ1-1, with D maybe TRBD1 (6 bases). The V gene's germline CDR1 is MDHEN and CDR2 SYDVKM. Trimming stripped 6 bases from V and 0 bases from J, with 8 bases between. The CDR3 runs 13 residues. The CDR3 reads CASSTGMNTEAFF. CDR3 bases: TGTGCCAGCAGCACAGGGATGAACACTGAAGCTTTCTTT.

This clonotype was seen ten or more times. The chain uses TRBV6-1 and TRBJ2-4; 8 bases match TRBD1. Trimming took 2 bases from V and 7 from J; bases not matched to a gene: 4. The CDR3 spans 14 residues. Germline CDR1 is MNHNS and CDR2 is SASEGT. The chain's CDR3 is CASSEWTGMNIQYF. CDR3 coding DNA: TGTGCCAGCAGTGAATGGACAGGGATGAACATTCAGTACTTC.

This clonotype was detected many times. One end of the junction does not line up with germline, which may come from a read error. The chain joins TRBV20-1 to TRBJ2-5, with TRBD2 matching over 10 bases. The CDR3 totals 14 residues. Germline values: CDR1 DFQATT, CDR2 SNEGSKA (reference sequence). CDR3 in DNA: TGCGGTGCTAGCCTAGCGGGGGAGGTGGAGACCCAGTACTTC. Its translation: CGASLAGEVETQYF.

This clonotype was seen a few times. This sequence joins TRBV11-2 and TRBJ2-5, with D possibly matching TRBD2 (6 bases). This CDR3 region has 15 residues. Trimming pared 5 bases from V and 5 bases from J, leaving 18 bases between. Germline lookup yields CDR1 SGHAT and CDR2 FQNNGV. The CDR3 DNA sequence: TGTGCCAGCAGCCCCTTAGCGGCGTCGGTGGAGACCCAGTACTTC. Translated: CASSPLAASVETQYF.

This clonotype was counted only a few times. The CDR3 sequence: CASSKPGLASYEQYF. The CDR3 region has the DNA TGTGCCAGCAGTAAGCCGGGACTAGCTTCTTACGAGCAGTACTTC. The chain links TRBV6-1 to TRBJ2-7; 9 nucleotides match TRBD2. Germline CDR1 and CDR2: MNHNS and SASEGT. CDR3 size: 15 residues. Germline trimming cut 5 bases from V and 4 bases from J; bases unmatched to any gene: 9.

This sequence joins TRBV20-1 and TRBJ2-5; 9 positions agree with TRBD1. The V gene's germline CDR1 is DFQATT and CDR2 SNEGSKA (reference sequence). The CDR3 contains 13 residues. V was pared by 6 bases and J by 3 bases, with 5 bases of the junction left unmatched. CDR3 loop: CSALGQGEETQYF. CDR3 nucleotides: TGCAGTGCCTTGGGACAGGGCGAAGAGACCCAGTACTTC.

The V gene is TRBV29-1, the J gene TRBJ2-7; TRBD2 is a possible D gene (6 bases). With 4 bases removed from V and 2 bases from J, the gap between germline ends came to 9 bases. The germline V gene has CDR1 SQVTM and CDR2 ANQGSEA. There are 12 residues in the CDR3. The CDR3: CSVGTSTYEQYF. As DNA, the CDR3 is TGCAGCGTTGGAACTAGCACCTACGAGCAGTACTTC.

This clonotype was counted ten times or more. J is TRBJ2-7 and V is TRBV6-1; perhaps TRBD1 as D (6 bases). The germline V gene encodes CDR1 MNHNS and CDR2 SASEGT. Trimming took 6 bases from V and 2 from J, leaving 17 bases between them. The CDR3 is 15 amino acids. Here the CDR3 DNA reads TGTGCCAGCAGCCCATACCGGGACAACACCTACGAGCAGTACTTC. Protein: CASSPYRDNTYEQYF.

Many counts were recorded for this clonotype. The CDR3 protein is CASTDRVGGYTF. In nucleotides, the CDR3 is TGTGCCAGCACGGACAGGGTTGGTGGCTACACCTTC. The chain uses TRBV6-5 and TRBJ1-2; 8 nucleotides align to TRBD1. J was trimmed by 7 bases and V by 7 bases; bases with no gene match: 5. The CDR3 totals 12 residues. Germline CDR1 MNHEY, CDR2 SVGAGI.

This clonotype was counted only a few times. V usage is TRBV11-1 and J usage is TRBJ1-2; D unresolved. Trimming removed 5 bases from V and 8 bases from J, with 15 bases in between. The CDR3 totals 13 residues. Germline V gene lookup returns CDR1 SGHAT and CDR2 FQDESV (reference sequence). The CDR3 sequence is CASSQDPLTGYTF. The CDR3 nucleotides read TGTGCCAGCAGCCAGGACCCGCTGACGGGCTACACCTTC.

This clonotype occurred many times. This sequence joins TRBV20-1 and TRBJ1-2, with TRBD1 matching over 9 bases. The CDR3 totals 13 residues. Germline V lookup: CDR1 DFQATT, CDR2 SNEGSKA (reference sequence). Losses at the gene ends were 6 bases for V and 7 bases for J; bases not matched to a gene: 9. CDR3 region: CSASTGGGSGYTF. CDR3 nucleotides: TGCAGTGCGAGTACAGGGGGCGGATCTGGCTACACCTTC.

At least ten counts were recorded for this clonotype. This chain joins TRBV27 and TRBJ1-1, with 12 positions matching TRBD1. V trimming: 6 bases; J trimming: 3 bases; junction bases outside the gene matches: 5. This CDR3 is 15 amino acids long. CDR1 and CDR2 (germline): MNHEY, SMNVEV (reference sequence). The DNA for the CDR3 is TGTGCCAGCAGGGGACAGGGGGCAGGTGACACTGAAGCTTTCTTT. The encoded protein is CASRGQGAGDTEAFF.

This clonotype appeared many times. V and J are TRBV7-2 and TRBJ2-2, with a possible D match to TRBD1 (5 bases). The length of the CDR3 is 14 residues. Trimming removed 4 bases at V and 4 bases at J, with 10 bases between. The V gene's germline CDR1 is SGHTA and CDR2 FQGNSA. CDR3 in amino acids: CASSSRQSTGELFF. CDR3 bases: TGTGCCAGCAGCTCAAGACAGAGCACCGGGGAGCTGTTTTTT. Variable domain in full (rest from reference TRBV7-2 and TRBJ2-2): GAGVSQSPSNKVTEKGKDVELRCDPISGHTALYWYRQSLGQGLEFLIYFQGNSAPDKSGLPSDRFSAERTGGSVSTLTIQRTQQEDSAVYLCASSSRQSTGELFFGEGSRLTVL.

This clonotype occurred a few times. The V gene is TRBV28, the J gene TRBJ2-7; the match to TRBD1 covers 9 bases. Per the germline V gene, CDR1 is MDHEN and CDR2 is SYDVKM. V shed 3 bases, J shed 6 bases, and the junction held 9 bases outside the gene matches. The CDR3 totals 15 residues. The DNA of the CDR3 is TGTGCCAGCAGTTTGCTGGGACAGGGTAAGGGCGAGCAGTACTTC. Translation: CASSLLGQGKGEQYF.

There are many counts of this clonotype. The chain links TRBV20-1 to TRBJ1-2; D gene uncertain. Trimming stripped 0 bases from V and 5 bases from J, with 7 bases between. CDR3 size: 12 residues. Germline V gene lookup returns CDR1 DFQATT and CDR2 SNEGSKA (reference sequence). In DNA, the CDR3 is TGCAGTGCTAGAGAGGCCCCTTATGGCTACACCTTC. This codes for CSAREAPYGYTF.

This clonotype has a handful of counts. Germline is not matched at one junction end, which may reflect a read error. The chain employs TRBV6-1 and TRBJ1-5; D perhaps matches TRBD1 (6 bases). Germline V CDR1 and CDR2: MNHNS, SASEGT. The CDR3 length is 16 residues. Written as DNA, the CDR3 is TGTGCCAGCAGTCAAGCCGGACAGATGGACAATCAGCCCCAGCATTTT. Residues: CASSQAGQMDNQPQHF.

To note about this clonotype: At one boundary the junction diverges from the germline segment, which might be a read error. As DNA, the CDR3 is TGTGCCAGCAGCTGGTCCGGGACGGCGATAAACACCGGGGAGCTGTGTTTT. Translating gives CASSWSGTAINTGELCF. This rearrangement joins TRBV11-2 to TRBJ2-2, with D possibly being TRBD1 or TRBD2 (5 bases each). This CDR3 region has 17 residues. Germline CDR1 reads SGHAT; CDR2 reads FQNNGV.

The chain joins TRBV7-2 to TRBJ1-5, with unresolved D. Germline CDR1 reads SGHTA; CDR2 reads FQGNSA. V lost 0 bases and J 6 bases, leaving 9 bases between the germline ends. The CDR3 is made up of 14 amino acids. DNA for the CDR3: TGTGCCAGCAGCTTAGCAAGGGTGGGTCAGCCCCAGCATTTT. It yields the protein CASSLARVGQPQHF.

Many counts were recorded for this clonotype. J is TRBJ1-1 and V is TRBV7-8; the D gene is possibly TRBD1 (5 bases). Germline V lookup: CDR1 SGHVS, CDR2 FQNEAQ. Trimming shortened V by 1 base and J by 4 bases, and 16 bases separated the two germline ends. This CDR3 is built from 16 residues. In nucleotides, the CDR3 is TGTGCCAGCAGCTTAGTAGGCGGGGGGTGGACCACTGAAGCTTTCTTT. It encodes CASSLVGGGWTTEAFF.

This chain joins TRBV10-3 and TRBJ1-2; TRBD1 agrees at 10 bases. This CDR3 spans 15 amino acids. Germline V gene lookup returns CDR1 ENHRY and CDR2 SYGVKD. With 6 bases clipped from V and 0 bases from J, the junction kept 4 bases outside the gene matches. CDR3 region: CAIRGQGSANYGYTF. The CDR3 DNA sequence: TGTGCCATCAGGGGACAGGGGTCAGCTAACTATGGCTACACCTTC.

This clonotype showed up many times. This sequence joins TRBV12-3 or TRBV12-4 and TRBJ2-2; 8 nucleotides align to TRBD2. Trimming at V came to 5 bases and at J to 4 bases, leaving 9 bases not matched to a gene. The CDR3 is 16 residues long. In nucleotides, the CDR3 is TGTGCCAGCAGTACCCCCGGGGGGGCGAGCACCGGGGAGCTGTTTTTT. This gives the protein CASSTPGGASTGELFF.

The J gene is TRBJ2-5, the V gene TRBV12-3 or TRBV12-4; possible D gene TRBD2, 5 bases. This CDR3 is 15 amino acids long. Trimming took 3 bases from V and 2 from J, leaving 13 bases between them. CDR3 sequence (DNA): TGTGCCAGCAGTTTCGCTGAGGGCCATCAAGAGACCCAGTACTTC. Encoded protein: CASSFAEGHQETQYF.

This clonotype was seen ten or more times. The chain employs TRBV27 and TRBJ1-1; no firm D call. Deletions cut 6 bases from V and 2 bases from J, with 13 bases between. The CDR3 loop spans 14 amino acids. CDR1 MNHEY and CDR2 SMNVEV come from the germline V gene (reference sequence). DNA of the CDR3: TGTGCCAGCAGCGAGGCCGACCTAAACACTGAAGCTTTCTTT. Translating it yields CASSEADLNTEAFF.

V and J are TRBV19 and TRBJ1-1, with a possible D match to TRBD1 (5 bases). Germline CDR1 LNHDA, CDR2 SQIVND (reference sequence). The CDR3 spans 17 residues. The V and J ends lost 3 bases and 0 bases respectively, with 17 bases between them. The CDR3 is CASSMRGHRSLNTEAFF. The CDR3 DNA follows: TGTGCCAGTAGTATGAGGGGTCACCGTTCCCTGAACACTGAAGCTTTCTTT.

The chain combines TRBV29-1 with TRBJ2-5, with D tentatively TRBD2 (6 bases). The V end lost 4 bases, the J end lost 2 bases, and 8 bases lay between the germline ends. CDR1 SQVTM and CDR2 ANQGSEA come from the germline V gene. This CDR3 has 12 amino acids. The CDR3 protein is CSVASAQETQYF. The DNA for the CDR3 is TGCAGCGTTGCTAGCGCACAAGAGACCCAGTACTTC.

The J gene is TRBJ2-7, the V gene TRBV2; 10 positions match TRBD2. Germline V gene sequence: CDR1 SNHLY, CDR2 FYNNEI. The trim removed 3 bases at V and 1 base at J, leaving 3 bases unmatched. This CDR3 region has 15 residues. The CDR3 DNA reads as TGTGCCAGCAGTGACCTAGCGGGGGCATCCTACGAGCAGTACTTC. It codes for CASSDLAGASYEQYF.

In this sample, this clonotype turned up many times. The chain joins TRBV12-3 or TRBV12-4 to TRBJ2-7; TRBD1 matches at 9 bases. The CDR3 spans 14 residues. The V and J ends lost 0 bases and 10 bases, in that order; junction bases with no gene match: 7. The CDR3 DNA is TGTGCCAGCAGTTTAGCGGCGGGACAGGGTAATCAGTACTTC. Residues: CASSLAAGQGNQYF.